This T cell receptor beta chain was recovered during a study of cytomegalovirus exposure and HLA in healthy donors. Whole-study context: HLA-typed donors were the source of about 85 million unique TCRs, which an early data release held. Whole-study findings and limits: Solely CMV serostatus was available to characterize immune exposure. Later analysis suggested links between common viral pathogens and several top significant clusters.

PCR primers comprised 60 Vbeta and 13 Jbeta primers. Original analysis: Later, 80 million or so unique TCR beta chains were counted in an analysis, and around 11 million of them were shared. The protocol was immunoSEQ multiplex PCR, while the TCRdb copy is restricted to in-frame clones and leaves out a portion. The V and J calls and clone size come from that table; D and trimming were worked out from the DNA. Of 78,000 or so clones listed, approximately 67% are singletons. In germline, CDR1 is KGHSH, CDR2 LQKENI. The CDR3 is 13 residues long. V was clipped by 4 bases and J by 7 bases; unmatched bases: 5. With regard to this clone: As yet, its antigen is unknown.

Sequencing input: PBMCs. The sequence was obtained from a male donor in good health and CMV-seropositive. The chain carries TRBV18 and TRBJ1-2; 8 bases are shared with TRBD1. This CDR3 is CASSQQGALGYTF. Here the CDR3 DNA reads TGTGCCAGCTCACAGCAGGGGGCGCTTGGCTACACCTTC.